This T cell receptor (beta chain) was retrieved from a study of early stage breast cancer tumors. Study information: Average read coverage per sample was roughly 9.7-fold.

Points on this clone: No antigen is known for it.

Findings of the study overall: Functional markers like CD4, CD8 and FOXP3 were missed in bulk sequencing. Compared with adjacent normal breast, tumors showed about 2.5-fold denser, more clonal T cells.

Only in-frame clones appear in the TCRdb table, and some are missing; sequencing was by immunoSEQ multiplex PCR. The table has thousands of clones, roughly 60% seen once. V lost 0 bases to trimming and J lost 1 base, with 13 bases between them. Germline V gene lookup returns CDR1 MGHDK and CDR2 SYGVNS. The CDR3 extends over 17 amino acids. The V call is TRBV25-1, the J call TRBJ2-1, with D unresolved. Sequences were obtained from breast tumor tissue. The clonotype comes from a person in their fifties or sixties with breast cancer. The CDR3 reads CASSEYMKGKSYNEQFF. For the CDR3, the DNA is TGTGCCAGCAGTGAATATATGAAGGGAAAATCCTACAATGAGCAGTTCTTC.